These 13 T cell receptor beta chains share one sample of origin, sequenced in a study of blood T cells in healthy people across ages. For the second PCR, which ran for about 7 to 11 cycles, a sample-barcoded 5' primer and a J-beta primer mix were used. From the 5' RACE reads, TCRdb called clonotypes with MiXCR, one entry per CDR3 protein. The sample holds about 800,000 distinct CDR3 sequences, 35% to 50% seen once. Sequencing was carried out using blood. The receptors come from an elderly man in good health.

The V and J genes are TRBV28 and TRBJ1-5, with TRBD1 matching 9 bases. The CDR3 covers 15 residues. Germline CDR1 MDHEN, CDR2 SYDVKM. V lost 2 bases to trimming and J lost 7 bases; unmatched junction nucleotides: 6. CDR3 sequence reads: CASSLQRTGDQPQHF. The CDR3 DNA sequence: TGTGCCAGCAGTTTACAAAGGACAGGGGACCAGCCCCAGCATTTT. The variable domain in full, with the rest retrieved from reference TRBV28 and TRBJ1-5, is DVKVTQSSRYLVKRTGEKVFLECVQDMDHENMFWYRQDPGLGLRLIYFSYDVKMKEKGDIPEGYSVSREKKERFSLILESASTNQTSMYLCASSLQRTGDQPQHFGDGTRLSIL.

CDR3 in amino acids: CSASPRDREGNEQFF. In DNA, the CDR3 is TGCAGTGCTAGTCCAAGGGACAGGGAGGGCAATGAGCAGTTCTTC. V usage is TRBV20-1 and J usage is TRBJ2-1; 9 bases are a match to TRBD1. The CDR3 spans 15 residues. Looked up from germline, CDR1 is DFQATT and CDR2 is SNEGSKA (reference sequence). V was clipped by 3 bases and J by 6 bases; unmatched bases: 9.

This clonotype was observed a handful of times. The chain recombines TRBV10-3 with TRBJ1-6; D is undetermined. The CDR3 length is 14 residues. V lost 3 bases and J lost 9, with 12 bases in between. Germline assignment: CDR1 ENHRY and CDR2 SYGVKD. The CDR3 sequence is CAISERSTGSPLHF. CDR3 bases: TGTGCCATCAGTGAACGTTCGACGGGTTCACCCCTCCACTTT.

Regarding this clonotype: With a much larger clone just one base away, this may be a read error. The rearrangement links TRBV21-1 to TRBJ1-5. TRBV21-1 is assigned pseudogene status. This CDR3 region has 16 residues. As DNA, the CDR3 is TGTGCCAGCAGCAAAGCGGGGAGGGGTAGCAATCAGCCCCAGCATTTT. Translation: CASSKAGRGSNQPQHF.

The sample holds many counts of this clonotype. J is TRBJ2-7 and V is TRBV3-1; a possible D gene is TRBD2 (7 bases). Trimming left V 1 base short and J 3 bases short, with 16 bases between. Germline values: CDR1 LGHDT, CDR2 YNNKEL (reference sequence). The length of the CDR3 is 16 residues. In nucleotides, the CDR3 is TGTGCCAGCAGCCAAGCTCCTTCCGGGGGGCGCTACGAGCAGTACTTC. It codes for CASSQAPSGGRYEQYF.

The chain links TRBV4-2 to TRBJ1-2; no firm D call. Germline V gene lookup returns CDR1 LGHNA and CDR2 YNFKEQ. CDR3 length: 16 amino acids. The V and J ends lost 4 bases and 2 bases respectively, with 17 bases between them. In nucleotides, the CDR3 is TGTGCCAGCAGCCGAGCGGAAGGGCCGGGGAACTATGGCTACACCTTC. This gives the protein CASSRAEGPGNYGYTF.

The chain combines TRBV5-1 with TRBJ2-3; D possibly uses TRBD1 or TRBD2 (5 bases each). Germline CDR1 reads SGHRS; CDR2 reads YFSETQ. The CDR3 sequence is 15 residues long. The V end lost 5 bases, the J end lost 2 bases, and 15 bases lay between the germline ends. CDR3 amino acids: CASSTERGNTDTQYF. The CDR3 DNA reads TGCGCCAGCAGTACGGAGAGGGGCAACACAGATACGCAGTATTTT.

This clonotype turned up a few times. The V gene is TRBV12-3 or TRBV12-4, the J gene TRBJ1-2; perhaps TRBD1 as D (5 bases). The CDR3 spans 12 residues. Trimming left V 4 bases short and J 6 bases short, with 9 bases between. CDR3 bases: TGTGCCAGCAGTTCCGGGGGGAATGGCTACACCTTC. Translating it yields CASSSGGNGYTF.

Comments on this clonotype: This could be a read error, since a much larger clone is one nucleotide away. The chain joins TRBV10-3 to TRBJ2-3; D may correspond to TRBD1 or TRBD2 (5 bases each). The CDR3 extends over 13 amino acids. Trimming removed 1 base at V and 4 bases at J, with 6 bases between. Per germline, CDR1 ENHRY and CDR2 SYGVKD. The CDR3: CAISELGADTQYF. The DNA of the CDR3 is TGTGCCATCAGTGAGTTGGGGGCAGATACGCAGTATTTT.

The chain uses TRBV20-1 and TRBJ1-6; weak D call: TRBD1 (5 bases). The CDR3 spans 15 residues. V was cut by 0 bases and J by 5 bases, with 11 bases left in between. CDR1 and CDR2 from the germline V gene are DFQATT and SNEGSKA (reference sequence). The CDR3 reads CSARDPQGNNSPLHF. The DNA for the CDR3 is TGCAGTGCTAGAGATCCCCAGGGAAATAATTCACCCCTCCACTTT.

Points on this clonotype: A much more abundant neighbour one base away suggests this may be a read error. V gene TRBV25-1 combines with J gene TRBJ2-5, with TRBD1 matching 10 bases. V trimming: 4 bases; J trimming: 5 bases; junction bases outside the gene matches: 7. Germline V CDR1 and CDR2: MGHDK, SYGVNS. This CDR3 region has 15 residues. Here the CDR3 reads CASSGLGTGVETQYF. DNA for the CDR3: TGTGCCAGCAGTGGATTAGGGACAGGGGTGGAGACCCAGTACTTC.

V gene TRBV6-2 or TRBV6-3 combines with J gene TRBJ2-5; D is ambiguous. Germline V gene sequence: CDR1 MNHEY, CDR2 SVGEGT. There are 12 residues in the CDR3. V shed 10 bases and J shed 5 bases, with 14 bases lying between them. This chain's CDR3 is CATTAVAETQYF. CDR3 bases: TGTGCCACTACGGCGGTTGCGGAGACCCAGTACTTC.

The chain carries TRBV29-1 and TRBJ2-5; maybe TRBD1 (5 bases). The CDR3 covers 14 residues. V lost 4 bases to trimming and J lost 7 bases, with 19 bases between them. Per germline, CDR1 SQVTM and CDR2 ANQGSEA. The CDR3 DNA is TGCAGCGTTGTAACTGGGCGAGAAAGGGGGACCCAGTACTTC. Amino acid sequence: CSVVTGRERGTQYF.